Following are 12 T cell receptor beta chains from one sample sequenced in a study of cytomegalovirus exposure and HLA in healthy donors. This PCR relied on a set of 60 Vbeta primers and 13 Jbeta primers. Repertoires were generated with immunoSEQ multiplex PCR, while TCRdb's copy carries only in-frame clones and drops some. Of about 280,000 clones listed, roughly 90% were seen once; the top ten hold 2% to 3%. Sequencing was done on a sample of PBMCs. The receptors originated from a woman aged 18-30 years in good health and CMV-seronegative.

This clone was recorded a few times. CDR3 DNA: TGTGCCAGCAGCCTCCGACAGGGAGGCACTGAAGCTTTCTTT. It codes for CASSLRQGGTEAFF. V and J are TRBV11-2 and TRBJ1-1; 7 nucleotides line up with TRBD1. The CDR3 contains 14 residues. V trimming: 5 bases; J trimming: 4 bases; junction bases outside the gene matches: 7. The germline V gene encodes CDR1 SGHAT and CDR2 FQNNGV. The full variable domain, its missing parts supplied by reference TRBV11-2 and TRBJ1-1, is EAGVAQSPRYKIIEKRQSVAFWCNPISGHATLYWYQQILGQGPKLLIQFQNNGVVDDSQLPKDRFSAERLKGVDSTLKIQPAKLEDSAVYLCASSLRQGGTEAFFGQGTRLTVV.

This clone was found once. The chain recombines TRBV9 with TRBJ2-7; 8 bases agree with TRBD2. The CDR3 length is 15 residues. The V gene end was trimmed by 0 bases and the J gene end by 2 bases; junction bases not matched to a gene: 4. Per germline, CDR1 SGDLS and CDR2 YYNGEE. The CDR3 spells CASSVAGAGAYEQYF. The DNA of the CDR3 is TGTGCCAGCAGCGTAGCCGGAGCGGGGGCCTACGAGCAGTACTTC.

V gene TRBV18 combines with J gene TRBJ1-1; weak D call: TRBD1 (6 bases). The CDR3 runs to 13 residues. Germline CDR1 and CDR2: KGHSH and LQKENI. V was pared by 5 bases and J by 4 bases, with 11 bases between. This CDR3 is CASSSTGSTEAFF. The DNA of the CDR3 is TGTGCCAGCTCATCCACAGGGAGCACTGAAGCTTTCTTT.

This clone was seen only once. Other DNA sequences in the same sample also yield this CDR3. The chain carries TRBV2 and TRBJ1-1; D possibly corresponds to TRBD1 (5 bases). Trimming pared 2 bases from V and 2 bases from J, leaving 6 bases between. Germline V gene sequence: CDR1 SNHLY, CDR2 FYNNEI. The CDR3 is made up of 13 amino acids. The CDR3 bases are TGTGCCAGCAGTGAAAGGGGTAACACTGAAGCTTTCTTT. Its protein is CASSERGNTEAFF.

The gene calls are TRBV27 and TRBJ1-1; no definite D call. Looked up from germline, CDR1 is MNHEY and CDR2 is SMNVEV (reference sequence). This CDR3 is 13 amino acids long. Trimming removed 7 bases from V and 6 bases from J, with 15 bases in between. The CDR3 DNA is TGTGCCAGCAAGGTTGGGGAGTGGGCTGAAGCTTTCTTT. It is translated as CASKVGEWAEAFF.

This chain joins TRBV6-5 and TRBJ2-7; TRBD1 is a possible D gene (6 bases). Trimming took 4 bases from V and 2 from J, leaving 12 bases between them. This CDR3 has 14 residues. CDR1 and CDR2 (germline): MNHEY, SVGAGI. CDR3 residues: CASSSRDTTYEQYF. The CDR3, as DNA: TGTGCCAGCAGTTCCCGGGACACTACCTACGAGCAGTACTTC.

The V call is TRBV29-1, the J call TRBJ2-1, with 10 bases identical to TRBD1. The length of the CDR3 is 14 residues. J lost 3 bases, V lost 4 bases, and 3 bases had no gene match. In germline, CDR1 is SQVTM, CDR2 ANQGSEA. CDR3: CSVGGTGVYNEQFF. In DNA, the CDR3 is TGCAGCGTTGGGGGGACAGGGGTCTACAATGAGCAGTTCTTC.

This clone was counted once. This sequence joins TRBV4-2 and TRBJ1-2; unclear D gene. The CDR3 runs 16 residues. Trimming shortened V by 0 bases and J by 4 bases, and 15 bases separated the two germline ends. Germline lookup yields CDR1 LGHNA and CDR2 YNFKEQ. CDR3 coding DNA: TGTGCCAGCAGCCAAGATCTGGAGGCAGGCCCCTATGGCTACACCTTC. This codes for CASSQDLEAGPYGYTF.

This chain connects TRBV6-5 to TRBJ1-4, with D possibly matching TRBD1 (5 bases). Per germline, CDR1 MNHEY and CDR2 SVGAGI. V was shortened by 0 bases and J by 6 bases, with 8 bases between the two germline ends. The CDR3 is made up of 14 amino acids. This CDR3 reads CASSYSLGDEKLFF. CDR3 DNA: TGTGCCAGCAGTTACTCGTTAGGGGATGAAAAACTGTTTTTT.

This rearrangement joins TRBV7-8 to TRBJ1-5; D not certain. The V gene lost 2 bases and the J gene lost 5 bases, with 16 bases spanning the gap. The CDR3 is 16 amino acids. Germline-derived CDR1 and CDR2 are SGHVS and FQNEAQ. DNA of the CDR3: TGTGCCAGCAGCTTAAGAGCCCGAGACATATATCAGCCCCAGCATTTT. This translates into CASSLRARDIYQPQHF. Using reference TRBV7-8 and TRBJ1-5 for the parts outside the CDR3, the full variable domain is GAGVSQSPRYKVAKRGQDVALRCDPISGHVSLFWYQQALGQGPEFLTYFQNEAQLDKSGLPSDRFFAERPEGSVSTLKIQRTQQEDSAVYLCASSLRARDIYQPQHFGDGTRLSIL.

The chain carries TRBV5-1 and TRBJ1-3; D not resolved. CDR3 length: 15 residues. CDR1 SGHRS and CDR2 YFSETQ come from the germline V gene. The ends were cut back, 0 bases at V and 2 bases at J, with 9 bases in the middle. CDR3 nucleotide sequence: TGCGCCAGCAGCTTGGAACTCCGTACTGGAAACACCATATATTTT. The encoded protein is CASSLELRTGNTIYF.

V is TRBV21-1 and J is TRBJ2-7; the table assigns TRBD2, which was not confirmed against the DNA. TRBV21-1 is classified as a pseudogene. The CDR3 consists of 16 residues. CDR3 residues: CASSKEEGGQRYEQYF. The CDR3 nucleotides read TGTGCCAGCAGCAAAGAGGAGGGTGGACAAAGGTACGAGCAGTACTTC.